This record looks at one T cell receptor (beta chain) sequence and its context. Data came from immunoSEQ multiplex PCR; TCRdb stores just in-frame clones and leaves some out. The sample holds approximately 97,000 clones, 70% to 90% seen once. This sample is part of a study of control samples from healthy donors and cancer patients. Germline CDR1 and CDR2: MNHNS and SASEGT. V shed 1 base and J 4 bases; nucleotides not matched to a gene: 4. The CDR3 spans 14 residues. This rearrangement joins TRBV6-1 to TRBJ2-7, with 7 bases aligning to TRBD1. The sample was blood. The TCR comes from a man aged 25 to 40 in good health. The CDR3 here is CASSEGIQGYEQYF. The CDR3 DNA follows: TGTGCCAGCAGTGAAGGGATACAGGGGTACGAGCAGTACTTC.